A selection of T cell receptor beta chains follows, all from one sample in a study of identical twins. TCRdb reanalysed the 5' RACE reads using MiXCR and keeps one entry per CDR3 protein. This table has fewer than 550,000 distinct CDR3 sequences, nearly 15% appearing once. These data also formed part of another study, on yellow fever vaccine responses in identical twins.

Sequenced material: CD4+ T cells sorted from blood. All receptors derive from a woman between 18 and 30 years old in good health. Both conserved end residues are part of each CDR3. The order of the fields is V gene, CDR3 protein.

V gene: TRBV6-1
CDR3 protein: CASSGRGSQEAFF

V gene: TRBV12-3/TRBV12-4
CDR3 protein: CASSLENGPQETQYF

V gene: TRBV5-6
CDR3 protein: CASRPASGYFYEQYF

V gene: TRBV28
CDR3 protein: CASSSPGTGEVGEQFF

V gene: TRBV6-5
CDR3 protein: CASSYARTSFTDTQYF

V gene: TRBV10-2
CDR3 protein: CASALFGNLQETQYF

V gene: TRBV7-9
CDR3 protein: CASSQTLSTGELFF

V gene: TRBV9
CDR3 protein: CASSVDGESDYNEQFF

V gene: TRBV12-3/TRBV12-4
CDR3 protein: CASTSLGVHEQFF

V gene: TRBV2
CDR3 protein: CASSEQRYGYTF

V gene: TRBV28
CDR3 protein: CASSPAQGGRDYGYTF

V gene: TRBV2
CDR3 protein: CASSERGDTGELFF

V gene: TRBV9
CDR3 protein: CASSVVGSTGGISGAAEQFF

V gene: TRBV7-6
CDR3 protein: CASSTPGQNIQYF

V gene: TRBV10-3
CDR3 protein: CAISAATALTTGEKLFF

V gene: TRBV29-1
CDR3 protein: CSGAGGFGYTF

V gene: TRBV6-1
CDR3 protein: CASSESRSTDTQYF

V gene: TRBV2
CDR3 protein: CTISRRGSFTSSGYNEQFF

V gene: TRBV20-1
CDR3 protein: CSARLRDRVYVETQYF

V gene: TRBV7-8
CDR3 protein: CASSLEQGSIRPQHF

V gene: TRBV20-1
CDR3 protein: CSARTVNTGELFF

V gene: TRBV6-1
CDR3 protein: CASTRTRATDTQYF

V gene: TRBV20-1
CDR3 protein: CSAKALAVTDTQYF

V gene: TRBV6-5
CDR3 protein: CASSYSYTASYNEQFF

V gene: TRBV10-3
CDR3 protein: CAISESIRGAETQYF

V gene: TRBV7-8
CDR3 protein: CASSPERTSRYEQYF

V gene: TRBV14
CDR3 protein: CASSQPGTANYGYTF

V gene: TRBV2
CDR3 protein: CASSIGTGGNQPQHF

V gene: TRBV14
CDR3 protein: CASSQGPGGPQHF

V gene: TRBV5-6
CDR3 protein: CASSFPGQSGYTF

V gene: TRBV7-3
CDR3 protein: CASSLTPSGRMNEQFF

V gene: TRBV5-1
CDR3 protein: CASSPDRQNNEQFF

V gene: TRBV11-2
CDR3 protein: CASGTGVSPDTQYF

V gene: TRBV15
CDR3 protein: CATSSLAGGRRNEQFF

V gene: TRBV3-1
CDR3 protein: CASSQDSGVRETQYF

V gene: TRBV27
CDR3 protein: CASSPSGQRTNYGYTF

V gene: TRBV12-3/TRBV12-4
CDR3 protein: CASSLSPSGRAYEQYF

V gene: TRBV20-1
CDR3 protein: CSARAFGGTWNEQFF

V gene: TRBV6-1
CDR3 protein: CASSEYGSTSGSLTNTQYF